Sequencing of this T cell receptor (beta chain) was carried out in a study of cytomegalovirus exposure and HLA in healthy donors. General study findings and limits: Association of a missense DCLRE1C variant with TCR beta V- and J-gene trimming was reported in a later analysis. When the data were analyzed later, several of the most significant clusters appeared to be linked to common viral pathogens. Reported results showed that the classifier diagnosed cytomegalovirus status with high specificity and sensitivity.

The CDR3 consists of 14 residues. CDR1 and CDR2 from the germline V gene are SSHAT and FNYEAQ (reference sequence). This PCR relied on a set of 60 Vbeta primers and 13 Jbeta primers. TCRdb keeps only in-frame clones here, not all; method: immunoSEQ multiplex PCR. The sample contains more than 85,000 clones, approximately 70% of which appear only once. About this clone: Its specificity is not known. One end of the junction varies from germline; a read error may be responsible.

Sequencing was done on a sample of PBMCs. The sequence was collected from a man aged 25-45 years in good health and CMV-seronegative. The rearrangement links TRBV7-7 to TRBJ2-1; D is ambiguous. CDR3 DNA sequence: TGTGCTAGCAGCTACTTGCCAGGCGATAATGAGCAGTTCTTC. Protein: CASSYLPGDNEQFF.